This is a list of T cell receptor beta chains from one sample in a study of regulatory and conventional T cells in RAG deficiency. The repertoire was sequenced with immunoSEQ multiplex PCR; TCRdb's copy has only in-frame clones and lacks some. The sample contains roughly 10,000 clones, about 94% of which appear only once. The sequenced material came from CD4+ effector T cells sorted from blood. The source of these receptors is a human donor with RAG deficiency presenting as severe combined immunodeficiency. Both conserved end residues are part of each CDR3. The D gene is left open where the match is weak. Rows give clone size only sometimes, using once, few, many, or a class for an expanded clone.

V: TRBV11-2; J: TRBJ2-5; size: -; D: TRBD1; CDR3: CASSSTGEETQYF; DNA: TGTGCCAGCAGCTCCACAGGGGAAGAGACCCAGTACTTC
V: TRBV7-2; J: TRBJ2-3; size: -; D: -; CDR3: CASSLAIDTQYF; DNA: TGTGCCAGCAGCTTAGCGATAGATACGCAGTATTTT
V: TRBV15; J: TRBJ2-7; size: -; D: -; CDR3: CATSRDRGEGLKAEQYF; DNA: TGTGCCACCAGCAGAGATCGGGGCGAGGGCCTTAAGGCCGAGCAGTACTTC
V: TRBV5-1; J: TRBJ2-7; size: -; D: -; CDR3: CASSLSTGTYEQYF; DNA: TGCGCCAGCAGCCTATCTACAGGGACCTACGAGCAGTACTTC
V: TRBV6-5; J: TRBJ2-7; size: -; D: -; CDR3: CASTRGQPGEQYF; DNA: TGTGCCAGCACTCGAGGACAGCCGGGCGAGCAGTACTTC
V: TRBV5-4; J: TRBJ2-4; size: -; D: -; CDR3: CASSLGGAAKNIQYF; DNA: TGTGCCAGCAGCTTGGGAGGGGCAGCCAAAAACATTCAGTACTTC
V: TRBV27; J: TRBJ2-1; size: -; D: TRBD2; CDR3: CASRTASGYNEQFF; DNA: TGTGCCAGCAGGACGGCTAGCGGATACAATGAGCAGTTCTTC
V: TRBV7-9; J: TRBJ2-7; size: -; D: -; CDR3: CASSLRARQSSYEQYF; DNA: TGTGCCAGCAGCTTAAGGGCGCGACAGTCCTCCTACGAGCAGTACTTC
V: TRBV11-2; J: TRBJ1-2; size: -; D: TRBD1; CDR3: CASSFEGANGYTF; DNA: TGTGCCAGCAGCTTCGAGGGGGCTAATGGCTACACCTTC
V: TRBV5-4; J: TRBJ1-2; size: -; D: -; CDR3: CASSLGQPNYGYTF; DNA: TGTGCCAGCAGCTTGGGACAGCCTAACTATGGCTACACCTTC
V: TRBV5-1; J: TRBJ2-7; size: -; D: -; CDR3: CASSLEVGIGEQYF; DNA: TGCGCCAGCAGCTTGGAGGTAGGCATAGGCGAGCAGTACTTC
V: TRBV7-2; J: TRBJ2-1; size: -; D: -; CDR3: CASSLMLWGAYEQFF; DNA: TGTGCCAGCAGCCTAATGCTTTGGGGGGCATATGAGCAGTTCTTC
V: TRBV4-1; J: TRBJ1-1; size: once; D: TRBD1; CDR3: CASSLTQGAWTEAFF; DNA: TGCGCCAGCAGCCTAACCCAGGGGGCCTGGACTGAAGCTTTCTTT
V: TRBV15; J: TRBJ1-5; size: -; D: TRBD1; CDR3: CATSRGQGGRPQHF; DNA: TGTGCCACCAGCAGAGGACAGGGGGGGAGGCCCCAGCATTTT
V: TRBV7-2; J: TRBJ2-5; size: -; D: -; CDR3: CASSLKETQYF; DNA: TGTGCCAGCAGCTTGAAGGAGACCCAGTACTTC
V: TRBV5-1; J: TRBJ2-5; size: -; D: -; CDR3: CASSFGAGETQYF; DNA: TGCGCCAGCAGCTTCGGGGCGGGAGAGACCCAGTACTTC
V: TRBV20-1; J: TRBJ2-7; size: -; D: -; CDR3: CSASRQVEQYF; DNA: TGCAGTGCTAGTCGACAGGTCGAGCAGTACTTC
V: TRBV10-3; J: TRBJ2-7; size: -; D: TRBD1; CDR3: CAIRGTGGGYEQYF; DNA: TGTGCCATCAGGGGGACAGGGGGAGGATACGAGCAGTACTTC
V: TRBV7-2; J: TRBJ2-7; size: -; D: -; CDR3: CASSLGGGGNYYEQYF; DNA: TGTGCCAGCAGCTTAGGAGGGGGAGGAAACTACTACGAGCAGTACTTC
V: TRBV27; J: TRBJ2-5; size: -; D: -; CDR3: CASSLAGNRYETQYF; DNA: TGTGCCAGCAGTCTAGCAGGGAATCGGTACGAGACCCAGTACTTC
V: TRBV7-2; J: TRBJ2-7; size: -; D: TRBD2; CDR3: CASSLLRGDSYEQYF; DNA: TGTGCCAGCAGCTTATTGCGGGGGGACTCCTACGAGCAGTACTTC
V: TRBV2; J: TRBJ2-3; size: -; D: -; CDR3: CASRPGPSITDTQYF; DNA: TGTGCCAGCAGGCCCGGACCTTCGATCACAGATACGCAGTATTTT
V: TRBV25-1; J: TRBJ2-7; size: -; D: -; CDR3: CASSERGASSYEQYF; DNA: TGTGCCAGCAGTGAAAGGGGCGCGAGCTCCTACGAGCAGTACTTC
V: TRBV30; J: TRBJ2-5; size: -; D: -; CDR3: CAWSVNGGTQYF; DNA: TGTGCCTGGAGTGTAAATGGTGGGACCCAGTACTTC
V: TRBV7-8; J: TRBJ2-2; size: -; D: TRBD1; CDR3: CASSTLDRDTGELFF; DNA: TGTGCCAGCAGCACACTCGACAGGGACACCGGGGAGCTGTTTTTT
V: TRBV28; J: TRBJ1-4; size: -; D: -; CDR3: CASSFLGTPNEKLFF; DNA: TGTGCCAGCAGTTTCCTTGGGACACCTAATGAAAAACTGTTTTTT
V: TRBV11-2; J: TRBJ2-1; size: -; D: -; CDR3: CASSLTPRGFLYNEQFF; DNA: TGTGCCAGCAGCTTAACCCCCAGGGGTTTTCTCTACAATGAGCAGTTCTTC
V: TRBV14; J: TRBJ2-3; size: once; D: -; CDR3: CASSPGRVTQYF; DNA: TGTGCCAGCAGCCCCGGCAGGGTTACGCAGTATTTT
V: TRBV10-3; J: TRBJ2-3; size: -; D: TRBD1; CDR3: CAISDGGLRGLTDTQYF; DNA: TGTGCCATCAGTGATGGGGGCCTCAGGGGGCTTACAGATACGCAGTATTTT
V: TRBV19; J: TRBJ2-7; size: -; D: -; CDR3: CASSAAGSYEQYF; DNA: TGTGCCAGTAGTGCGGCAGGGAGCTACGAGCAGTACTTC
V: TRBV7-2; J: TRBJ1-2; size: -; D: TRBD1; CDR3: CASRPGQAYGYTF; DNA: TGTGCCAGCAGGCCGGGACAGGCCTATGGCTACACCTTC
V: TRBV5-1; J: TRBJ2-2; size: -; D: -; CDR3: CASSLLGNDYRELFF; DNA: TGCGCCAGCAGCTTGCTCGGGAATGATTACCGGGAGCTGTTTTTT
V: TRBV7-8; J: TRBJ2-4; size: -; D: -; CDR3: CASSPILTSRALNIQYF; DNA: TGTGCCAGCAGCCCTATCCTTACGAGCCGAGCCCTAAACATTCAGTACTTC
V: TRBV28; J: TRBJ2-3; size: -; D: TRBD1; CDR3: CASSLVDRADTQYF; DNA: TGTGCCAGCAGTTTAGTCGACAGGGCAGATACGCAGTATTTT
V: TRBV9; J: TRBJ2-5; size: -; D: -; CDR3: CASSDQETQYF; DNA: TGTGCCAGCAGCGACCAAGAGACCCAGTACTTC
V: TRBV6-1; J: TRBJ2-3; size: once; D: TRBD2; CDR3: CASSVQRERRGDTQYF; DNA: TGTGCCAGCAGTGTCCAGCGGGAGCGCCGGGGCGATACGCAGTATTTT
V: TRBV7-2; J: TRBJ2-5; size: -; D: -; CDR3: CASSPRTWETQYF; DNA: TGTGCCAGCAGCCCGAGGACGTGGGAGACCCAGTACTTC
V: TRBV9; J: TRBJ2-3; size: -; D: -; CDR3: CASSLREGDTQYF; DNA: TGTGCCAGCAGCTTACGAGAGGGAGATACGCAGTATTTT
V: TRBV18; J: TRBJ2-5; size: -; D: TRBD1; CDR3: CASSPPWDRETQYF; DNA: TGTGCCAGCTCACCACCGTGGGACAGGGAGACCCAGTACTTC
V: TRBV4-3; J: TRBJ1-2; size: -; D: -; CDR3: CASSQAAAHNYGYTF; DNA: TGCGCCAGCAGCCAAGCCGCAGCTCATAACTATGGCTACACCTTC
V: TRBV4-1; J: TRBJ2-2; size: -; D: -; CDR3: CASSQGGIPYTGELFF; DNA: TGCGCCAGCAGCCAAGGGGGGATCCCCTACACCGGGGAGCTGTTTTTT
V: TRBV12-5; J: TRBJ2-5; size: -; D: -; CDR3: CASGLVRGRGETQYF; DNA: TGTGCTAGTGGTTTGGTACGTGGTAGGGGGGAGACCCAGTACTTC
V: TRBV9; J: TRBJ1-4; size: -; D: -; CDR3: CASSARQVNEKLFF; DNA: TGTGCCAGCAGCGCGAGACAGGTTAATGAAAAACTGTTTTTT
V: TRBV29-1; J: TRBJ2-4; size: once; D: TRBD1; CDR3: CSVGDRLAKNIQYF; DNA: TGCAGCGTTGGGGACAGGCTAGCCAAAAACATTCAGTACTTC
V: TRBV15; J: TRBJ2-5; size: -; D: -; CDR3: CATSRGQWTQYF; DNA: TGTGCCACCAGCAGAGGCCAGTGGACCCAGTACTTC